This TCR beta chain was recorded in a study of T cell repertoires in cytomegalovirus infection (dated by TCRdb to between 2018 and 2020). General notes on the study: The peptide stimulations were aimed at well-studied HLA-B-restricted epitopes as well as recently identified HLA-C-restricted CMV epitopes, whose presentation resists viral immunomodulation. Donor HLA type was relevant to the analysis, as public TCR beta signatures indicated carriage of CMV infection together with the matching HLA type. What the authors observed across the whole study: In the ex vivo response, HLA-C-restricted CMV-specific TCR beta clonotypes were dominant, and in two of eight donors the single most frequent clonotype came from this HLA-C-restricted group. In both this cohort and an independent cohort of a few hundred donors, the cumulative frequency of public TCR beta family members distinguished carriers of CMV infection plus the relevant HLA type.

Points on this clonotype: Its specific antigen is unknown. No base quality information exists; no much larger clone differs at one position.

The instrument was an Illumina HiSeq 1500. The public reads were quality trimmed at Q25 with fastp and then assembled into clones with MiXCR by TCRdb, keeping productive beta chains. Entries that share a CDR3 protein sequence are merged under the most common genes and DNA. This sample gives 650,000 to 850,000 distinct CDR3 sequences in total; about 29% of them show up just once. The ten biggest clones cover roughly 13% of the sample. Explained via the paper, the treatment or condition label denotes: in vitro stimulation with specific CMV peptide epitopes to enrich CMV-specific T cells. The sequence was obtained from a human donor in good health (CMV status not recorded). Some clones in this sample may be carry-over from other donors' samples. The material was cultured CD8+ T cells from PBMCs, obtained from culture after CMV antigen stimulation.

The CDR3 region has the sequence CASRALSGNRYGYTF. In nucleotide form, the sequence is TGTGCCAGCAGGGCCCTTTCCGGGAATCGATATGGCTACACCTTC. The rearranged chain carries TRBV27 and TRBJ1-2; the D gene cannot be named for sure. V gives up 6 bases and J gives up 5 bases, and the segment between their germline ends measures 19 bases. The CDR3 contains 15 residues, cysteine and phenylalanine counted. Only CDR3 DNA remains: 45 bases, in frame from the first base. From the germline V gene (reference sequence), CDR1 is MNHEY and CDR2 is SMNVEV.